These T cell receptor beta chains were read from a single sample in a study of HIV-infected patients and healthy controls. In TCRdb, the 5' RACE reads were re-called with MiXCR into one record per CDR3 protein. This table has approximately 11,000 distinct CDR3 sequences, less than 10% appearing once. The sample here was blood, taken before antiretroviral therapy. The receptor source for this set is an adult with HIV infection. The donor label of this sample is uncertain. The CDR3 runs from the conserved cysteine through the conserved F or W. D genes are given only for firm matches. The size entry is marked missing in some rows and otherwise reads once, few, many or a size class.

V	J	size	D	CDR3	DNA
TRBV6-5	TRBJ1-2	many	.	CASSYEGRGYTF	TGTGCCAGCAGTTACGAAGGTCGAGGCTACACCTTC
TRBV27	TRBJ1-1	few	TRBD1	CASSSLDRGEAFF	TGTGCCAGCAGCTCCTTGGACAGGGGGGAGGCTTTCTTT
TRBV11-3	TRBJ2-5	many	TRBD1	CASSLGDSQQETQYF	TGTGCCAGCAGCTTGGGGGACAGCCAACAAGAGACCCAGTACTTC
TRBV6-5	TRBJ2-7	.	.	CASSYTQVLSLYEQYF	TGTGCCAGCAGTTACACCCAGGTGCTTAGTCTTTACGAGCAGTACTTC
TRBV6-1	TRBJ1-5	many	.	CASNGKAQHF	TGTGCCAGCAATGGCAAGGCCCAGCATTTT
TRBV20-1	TRBJ1-1	.	.	CSARGSMDTEAFF	TGCAGTGCTAGAGGGAGTATGGACACTGAAGCTTTCTTT
TRBV7-8	TRBJ2-7	many	.	CASSLGGPVYEQYF	TGTGCCAGCAGCTTAGGGGGCCCCGTTTACGAGCAGTACTTC
TRBV5-5	TRBJ2-6	.	TRBD1	CASSLRDSRSGANVLTF	TGTGCCAGCAGCCTAAGGGACAGCCGCTCTGGGGCCAACGTCCTGACTTTC
TRBV12-5	TRBJ1-2	.	.	CASGLVGTYYGYTF	TGTGCTAGTGGTTTGGTAGGGACCTATTATGGCTACACCTTC
TRBV10-3	TRBJ2-2	many	TRBD2	CAIRPGTSNTGELFF	TGTGCCATCAGGCCCGGGACTAGCAATACCGGGGAGCTGTTTTTT
TRBV5-4	TRBJ2-7	once	.	CASSFPGDGLEQYF	TGTGCCAGCAGCTTTCCGGGGGATGGGCTCGAGCAGTACTTC
TRBV24-1	TRBJ2-3	medium-sized	TRBD1	CATSDPDRLSDTQYF	TGTGCCACCAGTGATCCGGACAGGTTATCAGATACGCAGTATTTT
TRBV7-2	TRBJ2-5	many	.	CASSLVQALARETQYF	TGTGCCAGCAGCTTAGTCCAAGCGCTGGCGCGAGAGACCCAGTACTTC
TRBV7-9	TRBJ2-1	medium-sized	.	CASSAGSYNEQFF	TGTGCCAGCAGCGCGGGATCTTACAATGAGCAGTTCTTC